This T cell receptor beta chain appears in the sequencing data of a study of shared clonotypes between healthy human individuals. In the sorted-subset replicate PCRs, 200 ng DNA, 25,000 to 30,000 T cell genomes, was used. In the authors' workflow: Filtering differed because ImmunoSEQ produced junction-only sequences that carried no quality scores. The method was immunoSEQ multiplex PCR; TCRdb's version includes in-frame clones alone and lacks a portion of them. D and trimming were read from the DNA, whereas the V and J calls and clone size are those reported in that table. The sample has approximately 840,000 clones; 90% to 97% are singletons. The germline gives CDR1 SGDLS, CDR2 YYNGEE. The CDR3 runs to 14 residues. V lost 4 bases and J lost 0, with 10 bases in between. Terminally differentiated effector memory CD45RA+ cells were excluded by CCR7 positive selection of CD45RO-negative cells. All the donors were Caucasian adults who lived in Nashville, Tennessee.

The V call is TRBV9, the J call TRBJ1-1, with D tentatively TRBD1 (5 bases). The source of this sequence is a man aged 25-45 years in good health. Material for sequencing was naive CD8+ T cells sorted from blood. CDR3 loop: CASSPQELNTEAFF. The CDR3 DNA follows: TGTGCCAGCAGCCCACAGGAATTGAACACTGAAGCTTTCTTT.